The clone carrying this T cell receptor (beta chain) was detected ten times or more. As yet, its antigen is unknown. TCRdb recomputed calls from the PCR reads with MiXCR, one row per CDR3 protein. The top ten clones hold around 7% of a sample with about 40,000 distinct CDR3 sequences, approximately 17% of them seen once. CDR3 length equals 14 residues. The germline V gene has CDR1 LGHNA and CDR2 YNFKEQ. The germline V and J ends were trimmed by 0 bases and 9 bases, with 11 bases remaining between them. The source of the sample is a study of molecular identifiers for immune sequencing clone quantification. Whole-study findings and limits: In naive cells, under 1% of molecules belonged to clones above 20 RNA copies, against over 99% in effector cells. Should identical TCR molecules share a barcode, the sizes of highly expanded clones could be underestimated.

The sample comprised naive CD8+ T cells from blood, with Jurkat cell RNA spiked in. Subset given: FACS-sorted CD8+CD4-CCR7+CD45RA+ naive T cells. J is TRBJ2-2 and V is TRBV4-2; TRBD1 or TRBD2 may be the D gene (5 bases each). This receptor was obtained from a human donor in good health. Some libraries in this study had Jurkat cell RNA spiked in. The CDR3 DNA follows: TGTGCCAGCAGCCAAGATTGGGGGATCCGGGAGCTGTTTTTT. Its protein product is CASSQDWGIRELFF.